This paragraph covers one T cell receptor beta chain sequence. Its antigen is as yet unknown. Germline V gene data show CDR1 as KGHSH and CDR2 as LQKENI. With 4 bases clipped from V and 2 bases from J, the junction kept 10 bases outside the gene matches. The CDR3 length is 17 residues. This table comes from immunoSEQ multiplex PCR, and its TCRdb copy is limited to in-frame clones, with some not included. Of some 150,000 clones in the sample, roughly 90% were seen once. This sample stems from a study of T cell responses to AZD1222 COVID-19 vaccine. Study outcomes and limitations: Females made up more of the donors, who were largely white British, and clonal diversity may have come out too low. Regions 160-218 and 743-854 dominated among vaccine-associated CD4 TCRs spanning spike.

The chain is built from TRBV18 and TRBJ2-3; 9 bases map to TRBD1. This material consisted of peripheral blood, taken on day 0 of AZD1222 vaccination. The sequence was collected from an adult in good health. CDR3 DNA sequence: TGTGCCAGCTCACTGCGACAGGGGGTGGCCCCCACAGATACGCAGTATTTT. Amino acid sequence: CASSLRQGVAPTDTQYF. Together with reference TRBV18 and TRBJ2-3, the CDR3 gives the full variable domain: NAGVMQNPRHLVRRRGQEARLRCSPMKGHSHVYWYRQLPEEGLKFMVYLQKENIIDESGMPKERFSAEFPKEGPSILRIQQVVRGDSAAYFCASSLRQGVAPTDTQYFGPGTRLTVL.